The text below deals with one T cell receptor beta chain. In the authors' methods: Amplified reference gene primers provided the basis for estimating nucleated cell counts. TCRdb's table, derived via immunoSEQ multiplex PCR, lists solely in-frame clones and lacks some. That table gives V, J and clone size, and the DNA gave D and trimming. This table holds over 600,000 clones, over 80% found once. The data derive from a study of blood T cell repertoires in COVID-19. Study-wide background: COVID-19 samples collected from the United States, Italy and Spain covered acute and convalescent phases. PBMCs, B-cell-depleted T cells, or T cells were the source of the cDNA or gDNA that made up the material.

J was trimmed by 1 base and V by 7 bases; bases with no gene match: 15. Germline V gene sequence: CDR1 SQVTM, CDR2 ANQGSEA. CDR3 length: 16 residues. Sequencing used peripheral blood. The V gene is TRBV29-1, the J gene TRBJ1-1, with 7 positions matching TRBD1. This receptor was identified in a woman aged 18-29 years with acute or convalescent COVID-19. The CDR3 is CSGVRDRISKNTEAFF. The CDR3 nucleotides are TGCAGCGGCGTCCGGGACAGAATATCCAAGAACACTGAAGCTTTCTTT.